This TCR beta chain was retrieved from a study of blood T cell repertoires in COVID-19. Across the whole study: The study drew acute and convalescent COVID-19 samples from the United States, Italy and Spain.

Trimming removed 6 bases from V and 2 bases from J; junction bases left unmatched: 4. The CDR3 runs to 14 residues. Germline-derived CDR1 and CDR2 are MGHRA and YSYEKL. As handled by the study authors: Amplification with reference gene primers provided the estimates of nucleated cell counts. The method was immunoSEQ multiplex PCR; TCRdb's version includes in-frame clones alone and lacks a portion of them. The V and J calls and clone size come from that table; D and trimming were worked out from the DNA. The data hold about 140,000 clones, with 85% to 90% observed a single time. What was sequenced was peripheral blood. The receptor was derived from a woman older than 75 with acute or convalescent COVID-19. This chain links TRBV4-1 with TRBJ1-5; 7 nucleotides agree with TRBD1. The DNA for the CDR3 is TGCGCCAGCAGTCAAACAGGGGGCAATCAGCCCCAGCATTTT. This codes for CASSQTGGNQPQHF.